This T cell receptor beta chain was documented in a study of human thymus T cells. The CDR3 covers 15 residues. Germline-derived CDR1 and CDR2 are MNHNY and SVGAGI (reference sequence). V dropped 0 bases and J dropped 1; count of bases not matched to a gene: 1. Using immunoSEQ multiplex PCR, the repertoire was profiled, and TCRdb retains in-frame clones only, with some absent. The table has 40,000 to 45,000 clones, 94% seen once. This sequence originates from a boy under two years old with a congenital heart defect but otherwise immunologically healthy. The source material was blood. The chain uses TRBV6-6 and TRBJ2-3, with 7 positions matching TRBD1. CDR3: CASSYSGGGTDTQYF. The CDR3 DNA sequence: TGTGCCAGCAGTTACTCAGGGGGCGGCACAGATACGCAGTATTTT.